This section outlines one TCR beta chain sequence together with its context. This sample is drawn from a study of blood T cell repertoires in COVID-19. Study background: Both acute and convalescent COVID-19 samples were obtained from the United States, Italy and Spain. The cDNA or gDNA used as material had been derived from T cells, B-cell-depleted T cells, or PBMCs.

As processed by the authors: Counts of nucleated cells, estimated from reference gene primer amplification, were obtained. Here immunoSEQ multiplex PCR was the method, and the copy in TCRdb shows in-frame clones only, minus some. V, J and clone size were drawn from that table, and D and trimming were deduced from the DNA. The sample lists 130,000 to 150,000 clones; less than 85% were seen once. Input material: peripheral blood. This clonotype was obtained from a woman aged 80 or older in a cohort sampled during active or convalescent COVID-19.

CDR3 in amino acids: CASSSVSGGAHNEQFF. DNA for the CDR3: TGTGCCAGCAGCTCCGTCTCCGGGGGGGCTCACAATGAGCAGTTCTTC. The chain employs TRBV5-4 and TRBJ2-1; 8 nucleotides line up with TRBD2. The CDR3 runs 16 residues. From germline, CDR1 is SGHNT and CDR2 YYREEE (reference sequence). Trimming at V came to 3 bases and at J to 5 bases, leaving 10 bases not matched to a gene.